These T cell receptor beta chains were read from a single sample in a study of blood T cell repertoires in COVID-19. Sequencing used immunoSEQ multiplex PCR; TCRdb keeps in-frame clones, though not all of them. Found here are 250,000 to 400,000 clones, about nine tenths of them singletons; the top ten hold 1.5% to 2%. The source material was peripheral blood. The receptors stem from a woman aged 25 to 39 with COVID-19, enrolled during active disease. CDR3s include the opening cysteine and the closing phenylalanine or tryptophan. Fields, in order: V gene, J gene, D gene, CDR3 protein. The D gene is left open where the match is weak.

v_gene: TRBV2
j_gene: TRBJ1-5
d_gene: .
CDR3aa: CASSGRNQPQHF

v_gene: TRBV18
j_gene: TRBJ1-5
d_gene: .
CDR3aa: CASSPLPAGDQPQHF

v_gene: TRBV12-1
j_gene: TRBJ1-6
d_gene: .
CDR3aa: CASSWDRGRGSPLHF

v_gene: TRBV3-1/TRBV3-2
j_gene: TRBJ1-6
d_gene: .
CDR3aa: CASSQGRNRDSPLHF

v_gene: TRBV7-9
j_gene: TRBJ2-1
d_gene: .
CDR3aa: CASSRRGNEQFF

v_gene: TRBV19
j_gene: TRBJ2-5
d_gene: TRBD1
CDR3aa: CASSMGRGYQETQYF

v_gene: TRBV27
j_gene: TRBJ2-2
d_gene: TRBD1
CDR3aa: CASSFTGQGGLFF

v_gene: TRBV7-2
j_gene: TRBJ1-6
d_gene: .
CDR3aa: CASSLGKSGTRSSPLHF

v_gene: TRBV6-2/TRBV6-3
j_gene: TRBJ2-5
d_gene: TRBD2
CDR3aa: CASSFSSGGAKWEETQYF

v_gene: TRBV7-9
j_gene: TRBJ2-5
d_gene: TRBD2
CDR3aa: CASVPPGSGGGGTQYF

v_gene: TRBV4-3
j_gene: TRBJ2-1
d_gene: TRBD1
CDR3aa: CASSQDVDRDSYNEQFF

v_gene: TRBV4-1
j_gene: TRBJ1-5
d_gene: TRBD1
CDR3aa: CASSQATLGTGYQPQHF

v_gene: TRBV6-5
j_gene: TRBJ1-2
d_gene: TRBD1
CDR3aa: CASSYSQGARERGYTF

v_gene: TRBV3-1/TRBV3-2
j_gene: TRBJ1-2
d_gene: TRBD1
CDR3aa: CASSPGTGGAHGYTF

v_gene: TRBV9
j_gene: TRBJ1-1
d_gene: .
CDR3aa: CASSVGGQGNTEAFF

v_gene: TRBV12-3/TRBV12-4
j_gene: TRBJ1-2
d_gene: TRBD1
CDR3aa: CASATGERDGYTF

v_gene: TRBV5-4
j_gene: TRBJ2-2
d_gene: .
CDR3aa: CASSLGTENTGELFF

v_gene: TRBV4-2
j_gene: TRBJ1-1
d_gene: .
CDR3aa: CASSPQAFF

v_gene: TRBV2
j_gene: TRBJ1-5
d_gene: TRBD1
CDR3aa: CASRSQGAGNQPQHF

v_gene: TRBV5-8
j_gene: TRBJ1-2
d_gene: TRBD1
CDR3aa: CASSHDRDYGYTF

v_gene: TRBV5-1
j_gene: TRBJ1-4
d_gene: .
CDR3aa: CASSLWGESNEKLFF

v_gene: TRBV29-1
j_gene: TRBJ2-2
d_gene: .
CDR3aa: CSVEDLATGELFF

v_gene: TRBV3-1/TRBV3-2
j_gene: TRBJ1-2
d_gene: .
CDR3aa: CASSQRGIDYGYTF

v_gene: TRBV7-2
j_gene: TRBJ2-6
d_gene: TRBD2
CDR3aa: CASSLAVAGAGGANVLTF

v_gene: TRBV6-5
j_gene: TRBJ2-2
d_gene: .
CDR3aa: CASRRDGNTGELLF

v_gene: TRBV2
j_gene: TRBJ2-5
d_gene: .
CDR3aa: CAGGTSQQETQYF

v_gene: TRBV18
j_gene: TRBJ2-2
d_gene: .
CDR3aa: CASSGRAGTGELFF

v_gene: TRBV11-2
j_gene: TRBJ2-1
d_gene: .
CDR3aa: CASSFHGSDRFSYNEQFF

v_gene: TRBV6-5
j_gene: TRBJ2-1
d_gene: .
CDR3aa: CASRSRTYNEQFF